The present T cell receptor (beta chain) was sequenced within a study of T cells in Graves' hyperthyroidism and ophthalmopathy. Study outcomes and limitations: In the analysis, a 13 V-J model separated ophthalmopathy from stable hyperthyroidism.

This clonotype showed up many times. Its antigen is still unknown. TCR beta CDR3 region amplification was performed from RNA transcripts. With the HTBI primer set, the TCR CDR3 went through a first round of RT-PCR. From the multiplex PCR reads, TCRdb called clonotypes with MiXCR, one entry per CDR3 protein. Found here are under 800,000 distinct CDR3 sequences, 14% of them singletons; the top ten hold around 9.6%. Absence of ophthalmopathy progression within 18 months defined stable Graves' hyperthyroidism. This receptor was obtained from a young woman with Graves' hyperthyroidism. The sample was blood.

As DNA, the CDR3 is TGTGCCAGCAGCCCCCCGGCAGGGGGACCCTACGAGCAGTACTTC. It codes for CASSPPAGGPYEQYF. The V gene is TRBV7-9, the J gene TRBJ2-7; 7 positions agree with TRBD1. The CDR3 sequence is 15 residues long. Per germline, CDR1 SEHNR and CDR2 FQNEAQ (reference sequence). The V gene end was trimmed by 5 bases and the J gene end by 2 bases; junction bases not matched to a gene: 9.